This T cell receptor (beta chain) was identified during a study of T cells of healthy individuals. The CDR3 has 15 amino acids. Per germline, CDR1 SGHTA and CDR2 FQGTGA. V was clipped by 5 bases and J by 7 bases, with 15 bases between them. Each CDR3 protein gets one entry after TCRdb re-called the 5' RACE reads with MiXCR. The data show about 40,000 distinct CDR3 sequences, 4% to 5.5% seen once. This clonotype was seen repeatedly, ten times or more. The rearrangement uses TRBV7-3 and TRBJ1-6; D might be TRBD1 (6 bases). The sequence derives from a human donor in good health. CDR3 sequence reads: CASSKGGARNSPLHF. The CDR3 DNA is TGTGCCAGCAGCAAGGGGGGTGCTCGGAATTCACCCCTCCACTTT.